The next 9 T cell receptor beta chains were all read from a single sample in a study of shared clonotypes between healthy human individuals. Sequencing used immunoSEQ multiplex PCR; TCRdb keeps in-frame clones, though not all of them. The sample lists approximately 1.5 million clones; approximately 98.5% were seen once. Sequenced: naive CD4+ T cells sorted from blood. Described subset: CD45RA+ positively selected. These receptors all stem from a man under 40 in good health.

This chain links TRBV9 with TRBJ2-3, with D perhaps matching TRBD1 (5 bases). Germline CDR1 and CDR2: SGDLS and YYNGEE. This CDR3 region has 16 residues. Trimming shortened V by 8 bases and J by 0 bases, and 19 bases separated the two germline ends. The CDR3 coding sequence is TGTGCCAGTGGAGTAGGGGCGTGGACAAGCACAGATACGCAGTATTTT. Protein sequence: CASGVGAWTSTDTQYF.

The V and J genes are TRBV7-2 and TRBJ1-5, with D unclear. CDR3 length equals 13 residues. The V end was cut by 2 bases, the J end by 4 bases, with 6 bases between. Germline V gene sequence: CDR1 SGHTA, CDR2 FQGNSA. Here the CDR3 reads CASSLSWNQPQHF. CDR3 nucleotide sequence: TGTGCCAGCAGCTTATCATGGAATCAGCCCCAGCATTTT.

The chain recombines TRBV30 with TRBJ2-5, with a possible D match to TRBD2 (6 bases). This CDR3 region has 13 residues. Trimming took off 4 bases at V and 4 bases at J, with 13 bases between the two ends. CDR1 and CDR2 (germline): GTSNPN, SVGIG (reference sequence). The CDR3 DNA is TGTGCCTGGACGTGGGGAGGAATAGAGACCCAGTACTTC. It encodes CAWTWGGIETQYF.

The chain carries TRBV28 and TRBJ2-7, with 7 bases aligning to TRBD2. The length of the CDR3 is 14 residues. The germline V gene encodes CDR1 MDHEN and CDR2 SYDVKM. The junction had 7 bases not matched to a gene; V was cut back by 4 bases and J by 4 bases. In nucleotides, the CDR3 is TGTGCCAGCAGTTCTACGGGACTACCATACGAGCAGTACTTC. Protein: CASSSTGLPYEQYF.

With regard to this clone: Other nucleotide sequences in the sample specify the same CDR3. V and J are TRBV7-8 and TRBJ1-5; D not resolved. This CDR3 contains 12 residues. Germline CDR1 and CDR2: SGHVS and FQNEAQ. V lost 1 base, J lost 7 bases, and 5 bases lay in between. CDR3 amino acids: CASSLGGQPQHF. For the CDR3, the DNA is TGTGCCAGCAGCTTAGGTGGACAGCCCCAGCATTTT.

V and J are TRBV19 and TRBJ2-7; 9 bases match TRBD2. Trimming removed 8 bases from V and 5 bases from J; junction bases left unmatched: 13. Germline loops: CDR1 LNHDA, CDR2 SQIVND (reference sequence). The CDR3 loop spans 15 amino acids. In nucleotides, the CDR3 is TGTGCCAGTTCGAATACGGCGGGAGGGCCCAACGAGCAGTACTTC. This encodes CASSNTAGGPNEQYF.

The chain uses TRBV5-1 and TRBJ2-7, with D perhaps matching TRBD1 (5 bases). Germline CDR1 and CDR2: SGHRS and YFSETQ. With 4 bases removed from V and 6 bases from J, the gap between germline ends came to 17 bases. The CDR3 length is 14 residues. The CDR3 is CASSTRVPGGEQYF. The DNA for the CDR3 is TGCGCCAGCAGCACCAGGGTTCCTGGCGGCGAGCAGTACTTC.

The V and J genes are TRBV7-3 and TRBJ2-2, with D possibly being TRBD2 (5 bases). CDR1 is SGHTA, CDR2 FQGTGA, per germline. Trimming took off 5 bases at V and 1 base at J, with 14 bases between the two ends. The CDR3 length is 16 residues. CDR3 sequence (DNA): TGTGCCAGCAGCCGGTTGGGCGGGCTGAACACCGGGGAGCTGTTTTTT. It encodes CASSRLGGLNTGELFF.

The rearrangement links TRBV30 to TRBJ1-2; 10 bases line up with TRBD1. V trimming: 5 bases; J trimming: 10 bases; junction bases outside the gene matches: 1. This CDR3 is built from 10 residues. Per the germline V gene, CDR1 is GTSNPN and CDR2 is SVGIG (reference sequence). The CDR3 protein is CAWGTGDYTF. The CDR3 DNA sequence: TGTGCCTGGGGGACAGGGGACTACACCTTC. Together with reference TRBV30 and TRBJ1-2, the CDR3 gives the full variable domain: SQTIHQWPATLVQPVGSPLSLECTVEGTSNPNLYWYRQAAGRGLQLLFYSVGIGQISSEVPQNLSASRPQDRQFILSSKKLLLSDSGFYLCAWGTGDYTFGSGTRLTVV.